The clone carrying this TCR beta chain occurred a few times. Its target is unknown. The V gene lost 0 bases and the J gene lost 5 bases, with 13 bases spanning the gap. The CDR3 runs to 15 residues. Germline assignment: CDR1 SGDLS and CDR2 YYNGEE. The sample originates from a study of T cells in localized non-small cell lung cancer. Broader study findings: Longer survival (overall) was linked to higher T cell density in blood.

Only in-frame clones appear in the TCRdb table, and some are missing; sequencing was by immunoSEQ multiplex PCR. This sample has 1,500 to 2,000 clones, with less than 25% found just once. The chain couples TRBV9 to TRBJ2-3; no clear D. The clonotype was recovered from a man aged 18 to 49 with stage I lung adenocarcinoma. The sequencing used normal lung tissue next to the tumor, collected before any cancer treatment. CDR3 in DNA: TGTGCCAGCAGCGTAGGACTTACCGCCTTAGATACGCAGTATTTT. The encoded protein is CASSVGLTALDTQYF.